A single sample gave rise to the 15 T cell receptor beta chains below, sequenced in a study of blood T cell repertoires in COVID-19. Assay: immunoSEQ multiplex PCR; the TCRdb copy retains only in-frame clones and omits some. The repertoire holds under 300,000 clones, with more than 75% as singletons. Sequenced material: PBMCs or T cells enriched from blood (not recorded which). These receptors were taken from a woman aged 40 to 50 with acute COVID-19.

The V and J genes are TRBV30 and TRBJ1-1; D unclear. Looked up from germline, CDR1 is GTSNPN and CDR2 is SVGIG (reference sequence). This CDR3 is built from 11 residues. V lost 8 bases to trimming and J lost 2 bases, with 9 bases between them. CDR3 sequence: CAGALNTEAFF. The CDR3 DNA reads TGTGCCGGTGCTCTAAACACTGAAGCTTTCTTT.

The chain uses TRBV6-5 and TRBJ1-6; 7 positions agree with TRBD1. Germline CDR1 is MNHEY and CDR2 is SVGAGI. The junction had 4 bases not matched to a gene; V was cut back by 5 bases and J by 6 bases. There are 14 residues in the CDR3. CDR3 DNA: TGTGCCAGCAGTCCTGGACAGGCTAATTCACCCCTCCACTTT. It translates to CASSPGQANSPLHF.

The V call is TRBV15, the J call TRBJ2-1; the D gene is possibly TRBD2 (5 bases). V lost 0 bases, J lost 8 bases, and 14 bases lay in between. This CDR3 spans 15 amino acids. CDR1 and CDR2 from the germline V gene are LNHNV and YYDKDF (reference sequence). The DNA of the CDR3 is TGTGCCACCAGCAGAGATGGGCTAGCTGTGGATGAGCAGTTCTTC. Protein product: CATSRDGLAVDEQFF.

In its sample, this clone was seen many times. The chain employs TRBV2 and TRBJ2-2, with D unclear. Germline-derived CDR1 and CDR2 are SNHLY and FYNNEI. The CDR3 totals 14 residues. Trimming pared 7 bases from V and 4 bases from J, leaving 13 bases between. The CDR3 region has the DNA TGTGCCAGCACGCCCTTAAGAGCCACCGGGGAGCTGTTTTTT. Protein: CASTPLRATGELFF.

V gene TRBV10-3 combines with J gene TRBJ2-6, with a weak D call TRBD1 (6 bases). Trimming cost V 3 bases and J 2 bases, with 11 bases left between them. The germline V gene encodes CDR1 ENHRY and CDR2 SYGVKD. The CDR3 has 16 amino acids. CDR3 bases: TGTGCCATCAGTGAAACAGGGCCCACTGGGGCCAACGTCCTGACTTTC. This codes for CAISETGPTGANVLTF.

The chain has TRBV28 and TRBJ2-7; TRBD1 agrees at 11 bases. The V gene's germline CDR1 is MDHEN and CDR2 SYDVKM. V lost 2 bases, J lost 5 bases, and 2 bases stayed unmatched. CDR3 length: 14 residues. In DNA form, the CDR3 reads TGTGCCAGCAGTTTAGGACAGGGGGCCGACGAGCAGTACTTC. Its protein is CASSLGQGADEQYF. Using reference TRBV28 and TRBJ2-7 for the parts outside the CDR3, the full variable domain is DVKVTQSSRYLVKRTGEKVFLECVQDMDHENMFWYRQDPGLGLRLIYFSYDVKMKEKGDIPEGYSVSREKKERFSLILESASTNQTSMYLCASSLGQGADEQYFGPGTRLTVT.

On this clone itself: A read error may produce the germline difference seen at one junction end. The rearrangement joins TRBV7-7 to TRBJ2-5; D unclear. Germline V gene sequence: CDR1 SSHAT, CDR2 FNYEAQ (reference sequence). This CDR3 contains 15 residues. This chain's CDR3 is CASSSELENQETQYF. The CDR3 coding sequence is TGTGCTAGCAGTTCCGAATTGGAGAACCAAGAGACCCAGTACTTC.

The chain employs TRBV4-1 and TRBJ1-1, with 7 bases identical to TRBD1. Germline assignment: CDR1 MGHRA and CDR2 YSYEKL. After removal of 1 base from V and 5 bases from J, the junction contained 4 bases not matched to a gene. The CDR3 has 14 residues. This chain's CDR3 is CASSQVRQGTEAFF. The CDR3 DNA reads TGCGCCAGCAGCCAAGTCCGACAGGGTACTGAAGCTTTCTTT.

The chain combines TRBV11-1 with TRBJ1-1, with 7 bases identical to TRBD1. V gave up 5 bases and J gave up 3 bases; unmatched junction bases: 3. The CDR3 covers 13 residues. Germline values: CDR1 SGHAT, CDR2 FQDESV (reference sequence). The CDR3 region has the DNA TGTGCCAGCAGCAAAACAGGGGACACTGAAGCTTTCTTT. Its protein is CASSKTGDTEAFF.

The chain links TRBV11-2 to TRBJ1-3; no clear D gene. The ends were cut back, 2 bases at V and 0 bases at J, with 8 bases in the middle. The CDR3 runs to 15 residues. CDR1 is SGHAT and CDR2 is FQNNGV in the germline V gene. The CDR3 sequence: CASSLNIDSGNTIYF. CDR3 coding DNA: TGTGCCAGCAGCTTAAACATCGACTCTGGAAACACCATATATTTT.

The gene calls are TRBV3-1 (or the pseudogene TRBV3-2) and TRBJ1-6; 7 nucleotides agree with TRBD1. This CDR3 region has 14 residues. Germline-derived CDR1 and CDR2 are LGHDT and YNNKEL (reference sequence). V shed 4 bases and J 7 bases; nucleotides not matched to a gene: 4. In DNA, the CDR3 is TGTGCCAGCAGCCCTGGACAGGAAAATTCACCCCTCCACTTT. Translation gives CASSPGQENSPLHF.

The J gene is TRBJ2-1, the V gene TRBV15, with TRBD2 matching over 9 bases. This CDR3 has 14 amino acids. V dropped 11 bases and J dropped 4; count of bases not matched to a gene: 9. Germline V gene data show CDR1 as LNHNV and CDR2 as YYDKDF (reference sequence). CDR3 loop: CAANGAGGYNEQFF. Here the CDR3 DNA reads TGTGCCGCCAACGGGGCGGGGGGGTACAATGAGCAGTTCTTC.

This clone was picked up a small number of times. The chain employs TRBV18 and TRBJ2-7; no clear D. The CDR3 loop spans 13 amino acids. The ends were cut back, 6 bases at V and 3 bases at J, with 12 bases in the middle. Germline assignment: CDR1 KGHSH and CDR2 LQKENI. In nucleotides, the CDR3 is TGTGCCAGCTCTCCGGGTACGGGCTACGAGCAGTACTTC. It is translated as CASSPGTGYEQYF. Drawing the rest from reference TRBV18 and TRBJ2-7, the complete variable domain is NAGVMQNPRHLVRRRGQEARLRCSPMKGHSHVYWYRQLPEEGLKFMVYLQKENIIDESGMPKERFSAEFPKEGPSILRIQQVVRGDSAAYFCASSPGTGYEQYFGPGTRLTVT.

The rearrangement joins TRBV5-1 to TRBJ2-1; a weak D match, TRBD2 (5 bases). The germline gives CDR1 SGHRS, CDR2 YFSETQ. This CDR3 contains 14 residues. The ends were cut back, 4 bases at V and 4 bases at J, with 12 bases in the middle. CDR3 nucleotides: TGCGCCAGCAGCCCGAGGACTCTATACAATGAGCAGTTCTTC. Protein product: CASSPRTLYNEQFF.

This sequence joins TRBV2 and TRBJ2-1; TRBD1 agrees at 7 bases. Trimming removed 8 bases from V and 7 bases from J; junction bases left unmatched: 5. Germline V gene lookup returns CDR1 SNHLY and CDR2 FYNNEI. The length of the CDR3 is 12 residues. The CDR3 sequence is CASHRGENEQFF. The DNA of the CDR3 is TGTGCCAGCCACAGGGGCGAGAATGAGCAGTTCTTC.